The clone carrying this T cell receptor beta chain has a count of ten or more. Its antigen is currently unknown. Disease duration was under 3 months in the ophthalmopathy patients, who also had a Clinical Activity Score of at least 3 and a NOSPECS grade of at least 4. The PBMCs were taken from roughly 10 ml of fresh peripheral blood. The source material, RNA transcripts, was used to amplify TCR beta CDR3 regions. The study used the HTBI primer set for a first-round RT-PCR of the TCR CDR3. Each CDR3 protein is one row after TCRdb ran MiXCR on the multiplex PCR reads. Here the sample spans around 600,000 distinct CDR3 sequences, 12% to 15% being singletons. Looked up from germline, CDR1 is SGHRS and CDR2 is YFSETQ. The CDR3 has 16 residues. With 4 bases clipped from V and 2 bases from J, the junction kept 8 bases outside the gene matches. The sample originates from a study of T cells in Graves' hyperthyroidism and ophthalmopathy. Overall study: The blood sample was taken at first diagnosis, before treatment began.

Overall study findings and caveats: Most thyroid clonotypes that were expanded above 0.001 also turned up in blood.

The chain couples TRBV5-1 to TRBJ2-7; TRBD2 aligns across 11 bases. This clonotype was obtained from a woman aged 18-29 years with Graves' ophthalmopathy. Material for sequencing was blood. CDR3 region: CASSLGASGRTYEQYF. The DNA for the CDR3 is TGCGCCAGCAGCCTCGGGGCTAGCGGGAGGACCTACGAGCAGTACTTC.